The source of this TCR beta chain is a study of T cell clones after liver transplantation (dated by TCRdb to the late 2010s). The study in broad terms: The samples were obtained from ITN030ST, a randomized trial that attempted immunosuppression withdrawal within 2 years after liver transplantation. The studied cohort comprised 8 liver transplant recipients, 3 classified as tolerant and 5 as non-tolerant. Donor-reactive T cell clones were identified by TCRbeta sequencing following a pre-transplant mixed lymphocyte reaction and were subsequently tracked in post-transplant blood. Tolerance was defined as complete withdrawal of immunosuppression for at least one year without a rise in liver enzymes beyond twice the upper limit of normal. Subjects received no induction therapy and standard immunosuppression until randomization at 12-24 months post-transplant. Blood samples were collected pre-transplant, then pre-randomization ahead of withdrawal, and finally post-randomization once withdrawal had either been completed or failed. Of the eight recipients, a few were HCV-positive, while the remaining recipients had been transplanted for non-autoimmune, non-viral indications. As an antigen-independent comparator for the donor-reactive sequences, third party-reactive TCRbeta sequences from pre-transplant MLRs were identified as well. Paper-wide results and their limitations: In most of the 8 subjects, circulating donor-reactive CD4 TCRbeta sequences decreased significantly after transplant, regardless of tolerance or HCV status. Low numbers of available donor cells limited the measurable donor-reactive repertoire in two subjects. Because no allograft tissue specimens were available, donor-reactive T cells may have migrated into the graft instead of being deleted. Donor-reactive sequences declined more than third party-reactive ones, suggesting partial antigen-specific deletion unrelated to withdrawal success. After accounting for repertoire turnover, donor-reactive detection was significantly reduced in 7 of 8 subjects for CD4 and 8 of 8 for CD8. The conclusions were preliminary, being limited by small, heterogeneous patient numbers and by non-standardized post-transplant time points.

High-throughput TCRbeta CDR3 sequencing of frozen genomic DNA was performed by immunoSEQ, with PCR amplification, mapping, bias correction and internal controls included. The authors processed their data as follows. Productive rearrangements were kept, and unique TCRbeta sequences were defined by CDR3 nucleotide sequence plus V and J gene. For classification of a sequence as donor-reactive, at least 5-fold expansion in CFSE-low cells relative to unstimulated pre-transplant cells and a frequency of at least 0.01% were required. Minimum frequency thresholds were set for each subject on the basis of the unstimulated sample with the lowest template count, so that a detection power of at least 90% was ensured. Repertoire turnover was measured by Jensen-Shannon divergence between the top 1000 TCRbeta sequences post- and pre-transplant. Changes in detection of donor-reactive sequences were assessed with two-sided Fisher's exact tests. The immuneACCESS repertoire file appears here via TCRdb, limited to in-frame rearrangements. These files lack a portion of the clones; in checked studies, under half of the deficit traces to unresolved V genes, and the cause of the others is not known. The V and J calls and clone size were taken over from that table, and D and trimming were inferred from the DNA. The sample records approximately 75,000 clones, approximately 80% of which are singletons. Approximately 0.8% of the sample is in the top ten clones.

Thawed unstimulated PBMCs were stained for CD3, CD4 and CD8 and FACS-sorted into CD3+CD4+ and CD3+CD8+ populations. All 8 studied subjects were randomized to withdrawal of immunosuppression. Genomic DNA was isolated with the Qiagen DNeasy Blood and Tissue Kit. Comment on this clone: This receptor's antigen is unknown. No base qualities exist here, and no much larger clone lies one base off it.

From its cysteine to its phenylalanine, the CDR3 spans 16 amino acids. CDR3 DNA only is kept here, 48 bases in frame from base 1. V sheds 4 bases and J sheds 0 bases, leaving 14 bases between their ends. The germline V gene gives CDR1 as MDHEN and CDR2 as SYDVKM. This receptor chain uses TRBV28 and TRBJ2-3, with the D gene call left open. The sequence came from a human patient who received a liver transplant. After a transplant, the donor of the graft may account for some T cells. This specimen was CD4+ T cells from blood, taken 12 months after liver transplant. The CDR3 protein sequence reads: CASSSIGQTSTDTQYF. Read as DNA, the sequence is TGTGCCAGCAGTTCGATAGGGCAAACTAGCACAGATACGCAGTATTTT.